These 28 T cell receptor beta chains originate from one sample sequenced in a study of CD8+ T cells in alopecia areata. Extraction of RNA preceded its reverse transcription into cDNA, which served as the sequencing template. Data came from immunoSEQ multiplex PCR; TCRdb stores just in-frame clones and leaves some out. The sample has about 110,000 clones, less than 90% seen once. Treatment: oral pan-JAK inhibitor, 5-10 mg twice daily. Sequenced material: CD8+ T cells sorted from blood, taken at week 24, from a patient treated with tofacitinib. The source is a human donor with alopecia areata.

The CDR3 sequence: CASSYSETQYF. Here the CDR3 DNA reads TGTGCCAGCAGTTATTCAGAGACCCAGTACTTC. The chain joins TRBV6-5 to TRBJ2-5; D remains unclear. Germline V gene sequence: CDR1 MNHEY, CDR2 SVGAGI. The CDR3 runs 11 residues. Trimming took 3 bases from V and 4 from J, leaving 3 bases between them.

The rearrangement links TRBV23-1 to TRBJ2-7; 8 nucleotides match TRBD1. TRBV23-1 is labeled an ORF, and its function is uncertain. The J segment lost 1 base and the V segment lost 3 bases, leaving 8 bases of the junction unmatched. The CDR3 spans 16 residues. The CDR3 protein is CASSHTTRDRSYEQYF. In DNA, the CDR3 is TGCGCCAGCAGTCATACGACCCGGGACAGGTCCTACGAGCAGTACTTC.

This chain uses TRBV7-2 with TRBJ2-3; D is ambiguous. V was cut by 8 bases and J by 4 bases, with 16 bases left in between. The CDR3 totals 14 residues. CDR1 and CDR2 from the germline V gene are SGHTA and FQGNSA. The CDR3 DNA reads as TGTGCCAGCGAGAAAGTCTTGGGCCCAGATACGCAGTATTTT. Its translation: CASEKVLGPDTQYF.

This clone was counted once. J is TRBJ2-3 and V is TRBV5-1; unclear D gene. In germline, CDR1 is SGHRS, CDR2 YFSETQ. This CDR3 region has 14 residues. The V end lost 4 bases, the J end lost 4 bases, and 13 bases lay between the germline ends. CDR3 protein: CASSDPEVADTQYF. The CDR3 DNA is TGCGCCAGCAGCGACCCCGAAGTCGCAGATACGCAGTATTTT.

The V gene is TRBV29-1, the J gene TRBJ2-7; TRBD2 agrees at 14 bases. CDR1 is SQVTM and CDR2 is ANQGSEA in the germline V gene. The CDR3 contains 18 residues. The J segment lost 0 bases and the V segment lost 1 base, leaving 8 bases of the junction unmatched. CDR3 bases: TGCAGCGTTGAAGGGATGACTAGCGGGGGGGCCCTCTCCTACGAGCAGTACTTC. Amino acid sequence: CSVEGMTSGGALSYEQYF.

The gene calls are TRBV2 and TRBJ2-7, with D possibly matching TRBD1 (6 bases). Trimming left V 5 bases short and J 3 bases short, with 14 bases between. The CDR3 covers 14 residues. Germline V CDR1 and CDR2: SNHLY, FYNNEI. The CDR3 loop reads CASSTETGFYEQYF. The CDR3 region has the DNA TGTGCCAGCAGTACGGAGACAGGTTTCTACGAGCAGTACTTC.

V is TRBV4-1 and J is TRBJ1-6, with TRBD1 identical over 9 bases. J was trimmed by 10 bases and V by 4 bases; bases with no gene match: 11. The CDR3 has 16 amino acids. The germline CDR1 and CDR2 sequences are MGHRA and YSYEKL. The CDR3 bases are TGCGCCAGCAGCCGAACAGGGGGCATTTCATCCTCACCCCTCCACTTT. It translates to CASSRTGGISSSPLHF.

This clone was recorded once. The J gene is TRBJ2-7, the V gene TRBV6-6; possibly TRBD2 for D (5 bases). The CDR3 consists of 12 residues. Germline CDR1 is MNHNY and CDR2 is SVGAGI (reference sequence). V shed 5 bases and J shed 2 bases, with 7 bases lying between them. CDR3: CASSIGTYEQYF. The CDR3 DNA is TGTGCCAGCAGTATCGGGACCTACGAGCAGTACTTC.

The chain recombines TRBV19 with TRBJ2-3; 8 bases are a match to TRBD2. Germline V gives CDR1 LNHDA, CDR2 SQIVND (reference sequence). This CDR3 spans 13 amino acids. Germline trimming cut 6 bases from V and 6 bases from J; bases unmatched to any gene: 5. Here the CDR3 DNA reads TGTGCCAGTAGCGGGGGGGTGACCGATACGCAGTATTTT. This sequence encodes CASSGGVTDTQYF.

The gene calls are TRBV7-2 and TRBJ2-7, with a tentative D call TRBD2 (6 bases). V shed 5 bases and J shed 2 bases, with 13 bases lying between them. This CDR3 spans 14 amino acids. Germline lookup yields CDR1 SGHTA and CDR2 FQGNSA. The CDR3 coding sequence is TGTGCCAGCAGCAGGGACTTACCTGCCTACGAGCAGTACTTC. This codes for CASSRDLPAYEQYF.

This sequence joins TRBV6-4 and TRBJ2-2; TRBD2 matches 10 bases. Germline loops: CDR1 MRHNA, CDR2 SNTAGT. CDR3 size: 16 residues. After removal of 4 bases from V and 2 bases from J, the junction contained 4 bases not matched to a gene. CDR3 amino acids: CASSALAGDNTGELFF. The DNA of the CDR3 is TGTGCCAGCAGTGCTCTAGCGGGGGACAACACCGGGGAGCTGTTTTTT.

This chain connects TRBV7-9 to TRBJ2-5; D is unclear. The CDR3 sequence is 14 residues long. Between the trimmed V and J ends, which lost 3 bases and 6 bases, there was a span of 14 bases. CDR1 is SEHNR, CDR2 FQNEAQ, per germline (reference sequence). CDR3 nucleotides: TGTGCCAGCAGCTTCTTTTACGTCAAGCAGACCCAGTACTTC. Translated, it gives CASSFFYVKQTQYF.

The J gene is TRBJ1-2, the V gene TRBV4-1; D is possibly TRBD1 (5 bases). Trimming cost V 0 bases and J 4 bases, with 15 bases left between them. The germline gives CDR1 MGHRA, CDR2 YSYEKL. CDR3 size: 16 residues. In nucleotides, the CDR3 is TGCGCCAGCAGCCAAGAAGGGACCCTGGGGGGCTATGGCTACACCTTC. Protein: CASSQEGTLGGYGYTF.

This chain connects TRBV15 to TRBJ2-7; D is undetermined. CDR1 and CDR2 (germline): LNHNV, YYDKDF (reference sequence). Trimming stripped 0 bases from V and 5 bases from J, with 5 bases between. This CDR3 region has 12 residues. CDR3 sequence reads: CATSRDRDEQYF. The CDR3 DNA reads as TGTGCCACCAGCAGAGATAGGGACGAGCAGTACTTC. Full variable domain (rest looked up from reference TRBV15 and TRBJ2-7): DAMVIQNPRYQVTQFGKPVTLSCSQTLNHNVMYWYQQKSSQAPKLLFHYYDKDFNNEADTPDNFQSRRPNTSFCFLDIRSPGLGDTAMYLCATSRDRDEQYFGPGTRLTVT.

CDR3 amino acids: CASSGTGNTGELFF. CDR3 DNA sequence: TGTGCCAGCAGCGGGACAGGGAACACCGGGGAGCTGTTTTTT. This chain joins TRBV9 and TRBJ2-2; TRBD1 matches 7 bases. The CDR3 extends over 14 amino acids. CDR1 and CDR2 from the germline V gene are SGDLS and YYNGEE. V was clipped by 3 bases and J by 1 base; unmatched bases: 0.

The chain carries TRBV4-1 and TRBJ2-5; 10 positions match TRBD1. After removal of 3 bases from V and 4 bases from J, the junction contained 5 bases not matched to a gene. From germline, CDR1 is MGHRA and CDR2 YSYEKL. CDR3 length: 15 residues. The CDR3 DNA reads as TGCGCCAGCAGCCAGATAGACAGGGGGCGAGAGACCCAGTACTTC. Translation: CASSQIDRGRETQYF.

The chain has TRBV29-1 and TRBJ2-5; TRBD1 matches at 9 bases. V lost 6 bases, J lost 5 bases, and 7 bases stayed unmatched. This CDR3 spans 13 amino acids. Germline CDR1 and CDR2: SQVTM and ANQGSEA. The CDR3 nucleotides read TGCAGCGTCGAACAGGGGGCGCGGGAGACCCAGTACTTC. Encoded protein: CSVEQGARETQYF.

This chain links TRBV29-1 with TRBJ2-7; the D call may be TRBD1 or TRBD2 (5 bases each). Germline CDR1 and CDR2: SQVTM and ANQGSEA. The V and J ends lost 4 bases and 3 bases respectively, with 13 bases between them. CDR3 size: 13 residues. This chain's CDR3 is CSVGGGANYEQYF. The CDR3 nucleotides are TGCAGCGTTGGTGGGGGAGCGAACTACGAGCAGTACTTC.

The gene calls are TRBV30 and TRBJ2-3, with D perhaps TRBD2 (7 bases). The length of the CDR3 is 14 residues. V was clipped by 0 bases and J by 5 bases, with 12 bases between them. Germline V gene lookup returns CDR1 GTSNPN and CDR2 SVGIG (reference sequence). The CDR3 nucleotides are TGTGCCTGGAGTGTAGGGGGGGCAGGAGATACGCAGTATTTT. Translating gives CAWSVGGAGDTQYF.

The genes are TRBV7-2 and TRBJ2-1; D may be TRBD1 or TRBD2 (7 bases each). V was shortened by 5 bases and J by 7 bases, with 18 bases between the two germline ends. The CDR3 has 15 amino acids. CDR1 is SGHTA, CDR2 FQGNSA, per germline. CDR3 residues: CASSHPGGEANEQFF. DNA of the CDR3: TGTGCCAGCAGCCATCCAGGGGGGGAGGCGAATGAGCAGTTCTTC.

In its sample, this clone was seen once. V gene TRBV30 combines with J gene TRBJ2-7; unclear D gene. The germline V and J ends were trimmed by 3 bases and 2 bases, with 11 bases remaining between them. The germline V gene encodes CDR1 GTSNPN and CDR2 SVGIG (reference sequence). CDR3 length: 13 residues. The CDR3: CAWSTSPAYEQYF. The CDR3 DNA follows: TGTGCCTGGAGCACATCCCCCGCCTACGAGCAGTACTTC.

V gene TRBV7-8 combines with J gene TRBJ2-5; 9 bases are a match to TRBD1. The germline V gene encodes CDR1 SGHVS and CDR2 FQNEAQ. Trimming removed 5 bases from V and 2 bases from J; junction bases left unmatched: 6. The CDR3 is 15 amino acids. The CDR3 protein is CASSVHRGQQETQYF. CDR3 coding DNA: TGTGCCAGCAGCGTCCACAGGGGGCAACAAGAGACCCAGTACTTC.

Of note for this clone: In the same sample, other DNA sequences code for this CDR3. The chain links TRBV30 to TRBJ1-4; no reliable D call. Germline V gene sequence: CDR1 GTSNPN, CDR2 SVGIG (reference sequence). The CDR3 contains 11 residues. V lost 0 bases, J lost 13 bases, and 9 bases lay in between. DNA of the CDR3: TGTGCCTGGAGTGTTAATGCCGGACTGTTTTTT. Protein: CAWSVNAGLFF.

V and J are TRBV7-9 and TRBJ1-1; 9 nucleotides line up with TRBD1. The CDR3 is 14 amino acids. V trimming: 5 bases; J trimming: 1 base; junction bases outside the gene matches: 2. CDR1 and CDR2 (germline): SEHNR, FQNEAQ (reference sequence). The CDR3 loop is CASSMGQGNTEAFF. CDR3 in DNA: TGTGCCAGCAGCATGGGACAGGGGAACACTGAAGCTTTCTTT.

V usage is TRBV6-1 and J usage is TRBJ2-1, with 10 bases that match TRBD2. This CDR3 region has 13 residues. Germline V gives CDR1 MNHNS, CDR2 SASEGT. With 7 bases clipped from V and 7 bases from J, the junction kept 4 bases outside the gene matches. The CDR3 sequence is CASKRGGRNEQFF. Written as DNA, the CDR3 is TGTGCCAGCAAGCGGGGGGGGAGGAATGAGCAGTTCTTC.

The rearrangement links TRBV4-3 to TRBJ2-2, with TRBD2 identical over 7 bases. This CDR3 has 14 residues. Trimming removed 6 bases from V and 5 bases from J; junction bases left unmatched: 6. Germline values: CDR1 LGHNA, CDR2 YSLEER. CDR3 sequence reads: CASRLAVYTGELFF. The CDR3 DNA reads TGCGCCAGCAGGCTAGCGGTCTATACCGGGGAGCTGTTTTTT.

The gene calls are TRBV9 and TRBJ2-3, with 8 nucleotides matching TRBD1. The CDR3 extends over 13 amino acids. Germline lookup yields CDR1 SGDLS and CDR2 YYNGEE. The ends lost 9 bases at V and 3 bases at J; junction bases unmatched: 6. The CDR3 region has the DNA TGTGCCACCGGACAGGGAGCAACAGATACGCAGTATTTT. This translates into CATGQGATDTQYF.

This chain uses TRBV29-1 with TRBJ1-2; D uncertain. This CDR3 has 13 amino acids. Germline CDR1 reads SQVTM; CDR2 reads ANQGSEA. V lost 1 base to trimming and J lost 7 bases, with 13 bases between them. The CDR3 loop is CSVEAVDSFGYTF. The CDR3 DNA sequence: TGCAGCGTTGAAGCCGTGGACTCCTTTGGCTACACCTTC.